The clone carrying this TCR beta chain has more than one count but fewer than ten. Its target is unknown. The data derive from a study of regulatory T cells in long-lasting Graves disease. Study findings and constraints: New patients shared about a thousand public clonotypes, fewer than the 2,500 to 3,500 shared by persistent patients.

Time point indicated: persistent/refractory GD, antithyroid drugs over 5 years with positive TRAb. From PBMCs, RNA was extracted and then used to make the TCR library. Through Arm-PCR of CDR3 regions and iRepertoire HTBI primers, TCR beta libraries were built. TCRdb processed the multiplex PCR reads anew with MiXCR; each CDR3 protein has one entry. The sample lists approximately 690,000 distinct CDR3 sequences, 25% to 35% occurring once. The CDR3 is made up of 13 amino acids. The V end was cut by 6 bases, the J end by 5 bases, with 13 bases between. The material was peripheral blood mononuclear cells (PBMCs), obtained when the disease was refractory, from a patient treated with antithyroid drugs. This TCR was sampled from a female donor with Graves disease. The chain uses TRBV12-3 or TRBV12-4 and TRBJ2-5; D may be TRBD2 (5 bases). The CDR3, as DNA: TGTGCCAGCAGCCCCTTTCAGCGGGAGACCCAGTACTTC. It encodes CASSPFQRETQYF.